The sequence of this T cell receptor beta chain was determined in a study of PD-L1 blockade in urothelial cancer. TCRdb's table, derived via immunoSEQ multiplex PCR, lists solely in-frame clones and lacks some. Among about 82,000 clones listed, about 90% were seen once. The CDR3 runs 15 residues. CDR1 is GTSNPN and CDR2 is SVGIG in the germline V gene (reference sequence). Trimming pared 1 base from V and 0 bases from J, leaving 13 bases between. The rearrangement uses TRBV30 and TRBJ2-7; D call uncertain. This specimen consisted of PBMCs, obtained around atezolizumab (anti-PD-L1) treatment. The clonotype comes from a woman in her seventies with urothelial cancer. CDR3: CAWSGSTFSSYEQYF. The CDR3 DNA is TGTGCCTGGAGTGGTTCTACGTTTAGCTCCTACGAGCAGTACTTC.